This T cell receptor (beta chain) comes out of a study of CD8+ T cells in alopecia areata. Overall study findings and caveats: In scalp samples, resident alphabeta T cells of normal skin are also sequenced.

Germline CDR1 reads SGHRS; CDR2 reads YFSETQ. This CDR3 comprises 14 residues. V lost 2 bases and J 3 bases, leaving 9 bases between the germline ends. This clone was picked up a small number of times. Its antigen is not identified. CD4+ lymphocytes from several patients underwent sorting into CD25+CD127- populations. Peripheral blood samples and lesional scalp punch biopsies were obtained from alopecia areata patients. cDNA reverse transcribed from extracted RNA served as the sequencing template. Sequenced by immunoSEQ multiplex PCR; TCRdb stores in-frame clones only, minus some. This sample has 35,000 to 45,000 clones; under 65% occur once, and the top ten carry about 1.7%.

Sample: CD4+ Tregs sorted from blood. This TCR came from a human donor with alopecia areata. J is TRBJ2-1 and V is TRBV5-1, with D tentatively TRBD1 (6 bases). CDR3 sequence: CASSLGQSYNEQFF. The DNA for the CDR3 is TGCGCCAGCAGCTTAGGACAGAGCTACAATGAGCAGTTCTTC.